This T cell receptor (beta chain) comes out of a study of cytomegalovirus exposure and HLA in healthy donors. Overall study context: Both the roughly 120 validation repertoires and the 500 to 700 first-cohort repertoires used the same platform, as reported by a later analysis.

The germline V gene encodes CDR1 SGHTA and CDR2 FQGNSA. V shed 4 bases, J shed 6 bases, and the junction held 4 bases outside the gene matches. CDR3 size: 15 residues. As to this clone: As yet, its antigen is unknown.

The study, taken as a whole, reports: Cytomegalovirus status was reportedly diagnosed by the classifier with high sensitivity and specificity.

Clones were sequenced by immunoSEQ multiplex PCR, and TCRdb holds only the in-frame ones, with some missing. The sample lists over 200,000 clones; 90% were seen once. The donors belonged to the approximately 130-subject validation cohort, separate from the roughly 670-subject first cohort. The sequenced sample consisted of PBMCs. This sequence joins TRBV7-2 and TRBJ2-1; 12 positions match TRBD2. This receptor was obtained from a woman aged 18-30 years in good health and CMV-seronegative. Here the CDR3 reads CASSSGLAGINEQFF. The CDR3 DNA sequence: TGTGCCAGCAGCTCCGGACTAGCGGGGATCAATGAGCAGTTCTTC.